These T cell receptor beta chains were read from a single sample in a study of blood T cell repertoires in COVID-19. TCRdb's table, derived via immunoSEQ multiplex PCR, lists solely in-frame clones and lacks some. The data show approximately 98,000 clones, approximately 81% seen once. Sequenced material: peripheral blood. These receptors came from a woman of 80 years or more with acute or convalescent COVID-19. Each CDR3 is given with its conserved first and last residue. The order of the fields is clone size, J gene, D gene, V gene, CDR3 protein, CDR3 DNA. A D gene is named only where the DNA matches it firmly. The size of a clone is reported for some rows only, either as once, few or many, or as a class for expanded clones.

. TRBJ1-2 . TRBV6-2/TRBV6-3 CASSLDGRRYGYTF TGTGCCAGCAGTCTCGACGGGAGACGCTATGGCTACACCTTC
. TRBJ1-2 TRBD1 TRBV5-1 CASSPQGQQNYGYTF TGCGCCAGCAGCCCACAGGGGCAGCAGAACTATGGCTACACCTTC
. TRBJ1-2 . TRBV7-2 CASSLVKGFTEGYTF TGTGCCAGCAGCTTAGTGAAGGGGTTTACGGAAGGCTACACCTTC
. TRBJ1-2 . TRBV28 CASSLAQNYGYTF TGTGCCAGCAGTTTGGCTCAGAACTATGGCTACACCTTC
. TRBJ1-2 TRBD1 TRBV11-2 CASSPGQGYGYTF TGTGCCAGCAGCCCCGGACAGGGCTATGGCTACACCTTC
. TRBJ1-4 TRBD1 TRBV18 CASSPNRGDEKLFF TGTGCCAGCTCACCCAACAGGGGGGATGAAAAACTGTTTTTT
. TRBJ1-6 . TRBV7-8 CASSFSKNSPLHF TGTGCCAGCAGCTTTTCTAAAAATTCACCCCTCCACTTT
. TRBJ1-2 . TRBV20-1 CSASGIYGYTF TGCAGTGCTTCGGGGATCTATGGCTACACCTTC
. TRBJ1-5 TRBD1 TRBV5-1 CASSPGTGYSNQPQHF TGCGCCAGCAGCCCAGGGACAGGGTATAGCAATCAGCCCCAGCATTTT
. TRBJ1-1 TRBD1 TRBV5-1 CASILGTGTGRTEAFF TGCGCCAGCATCCTAGGTACCGGGACAGGGCGGACTGAAGCTTTCTTT
. TRBJ2-3 TRBD1 TRBV5-1 CASMRRDRGPNVGDTQYF TGCGCCAGCATGCGCCGGGACAGGGGGCCCAACGTCGGAGATACGCAGTATTTT
. TRBJ2-7 . TRBV7-6 CASSLANGVEQYF TGTGCCAGCAGCTTAGCCAACGGGGTCGAGCAGTACTTC
. TRBJ1-5 TRBD1 TRBV28 CASSFDRVQPQHF TGTGCCAGCAGTTTTGACAGGGTTCAGCCCCAGCATTTT
few TRBJ1-2 TRBD1 TRBV28 CASSPQGQYYGYTF TGTGCCAGCAGTCCGCAGGGACAGTACTATGGCTACACCTTC
. TRBJ1-3 . TRBV9 CASSVGGIGNTIYF TGTGCCAGCAGCGTAGGGGGCATAGGAAACACCATATATTTT
. TRBJ1-1 . TRBV11-3 CASSLGTGTEAFF TGTGCCAGCAGCTTAGGAACGGGGACTGAAGCTTTCTTT
. TRBJ1-1 TRBD1 TRBV5-4 CASSRGGTGTSLETEAFF TGTGCCAGCAGCCGGGGCGGGACAGGGACCTCATTGGAAACTGAAGCTTTCTTT
. TRBJ2-7 . TRBV5-5 CASSSDYEQYF TGTGCCAGCAGCTCAGACTACGAGCAGTACTTC
. TRBJ1-2 . TRBV7-2 CASSGRRDTTRIYGYTF TGTGCCAGCAGCGGTAGACGGGACACTACCCGGATCTATGGCTACACCTTC
. TRBJ2-2 . TRBV9 CASSVAPGSGELFF TGTGCCAGCAGCGTAGCCCCAGGATCCGGGGAGCTGTTTTTT
. TRBJ2-2 . TRBV7-2 CASSFGGELFF TGTGCCAGCAGCTTCGGCGGGGAGCTGTTTTTT
few TRBJ1-1 . TRBV6-5 CASQITMNTEAFF TGTGCCTCACAGATTACCATGAACACTGAAGCTTTCTTT
. TRBJ1-2 . TRBV28 CASNPYLANYGYTF TGTGCCAGCAACCCGTACTTAGCTAACTATGGCTACACCTTC
. TRBJ1-3 . TRBV30 CAWSQQDSGNTIYF TGTGCCTGGAGTCAACAGGATAGTGGAAACACCATATATTTT
. TRBJ1-6 . TRBV19 CASSIGQGNSPLHF TGTGCCAGTAGTATAGGGCAGGGAAATTCACCCCTCCACTTT
. TRBJ2-3 . TRBV12-5 CASATPRGGGLTDTQYF TGTGCTAGTGCCACACCCCGGGGAGGGGGACTCACAGATACGCAGTATTTT
. TRBJ1-1 . TRBV19 CASIGIGQLNTEAFF TGTGCCAGTATTGGGATCGGACAGCTGAACACTGAAGCTTTCTTT
. TRBJ2-5 . TRBV20-1 CSASPGTVQETQYF TGCAGTGCTAGTCCCGGGACTGTCCAAGAGACCCAGTACTTC
few TRBJ2-5 . TRBV7-2 CASSLASVGTQETQYF TGTGCCAGCAGCTTAGCGTCCGTGGGGACACAAGAGACCCAGTACTTC
. TRBJ1-3 . TRBV12-3/TRBV12-4 CASSLLSNTIYF TGTGCCAGCAGTCTTTTGTCAAACACCATATATTTT
. TRBJ2-5 TRBD2 TRBV7-8 CASSSVGRGGQETQYF TGTGCCAGCAGCTCAGTGGGTCGGGGGGGCCAAGAGACCCAGTACTTC
. TRBJ1-1 TRBD1 TRBV29-1 CSARTGGTEAFF TGCAGCGCACGGACAGGGGGCACTGAAGCTTTCTTT
. TRBJ1-5 . TRBV15 CATSTKVDQPQHF TGTGCCACCAGCACCAAAGTAGATCAGCCCCAGCATTTT
. TRBJ2-1 . TRBV4-3 CASSLEYRGGEQFF TGCGCCAGCAGTCTGGAGTATAGGGGCGGTGAGCAGTTCTTC
. TRBJ2-5 . TRBV7-2 CASSPDTETQYF TGTGCCAGCAGCCCAGACACGGAGACCCAGTACTTC
. TRBJ2-7 TRBD2 TRBV9 CASSVASGSYEQYF TGTGCCAGCAGCGTAGCTAGCGGCTCCTACGAGCAGTACTTC
. TRBJ1-1 . TRBV12-3/TRBV12-4 CASSLRADTEAFF TGTGCCAGCAGTTTAAGAGCCGACACTGAAGCTTTCTTT
. TRBJ1-4 TRBD1 TRBV6-1 CASSERQGWGEEKLFF TGTGCCAGCAGTGAAAGACAGGGTTGGGGTGAGGAAAAACTGTTTTTT
. TRBJ1-5 TRBD1 TRBV10-1 CASSDPGTANNQPQHF TGCGCCAGCAGTGACCCTGGGACAGCCAACAATCAGCCCCAGCATTTT
. TRBJ2-1 TRBD2 TRBV5-1 CASSSGGTSGGSIVEFF TGCGCCAGCAGCTCGGGCGGGACTAGCGGGGGGAGTATAGTTGAGTTCTTC
once TRBJ2-1 TRBD1 TRBV6-4 CASRQSQGVNNNEQFF TGTGCCAGCAGACAGTCACAGGGGGTCAACAACAATGAGCAGTTCTTC
. TRBJ1-2 TRBD1 TRBV10-3 CAISGSTGGWGSGYTF TGTGCCATCAGTGGCTCGACAGGGGGCTGGGGATCTGGCTACACCTTC
. TRBJ1-2 . TRBV6-5 CASSRGSAYGYTF TGTGCCAGCAGTAGGGGGTCCGCCTATGGCTACACCTTC
. TRBJ1-1 . TRBV3-1/TRBV3-2 CASSQDQGLIAFF TGTGCCAGCAGCCAAGATCAGGGTTTGATAGCTTTCTTT
. TRBJ1-3 . TRBV19 CASSMEKSVFSNTIYF TGTGCCAGTAGTATGGAGAAAAGTGTTTTCTCGAACACCATATATTTT
few TRBJ2-1 . TRBV4-2 CASSQVGAVWTYNEQFF TGTGCCAGCAGCCAAGTGGGGGCGGTTTGGACCTACAATGAGCAGTTCTTC